One and the same sample provided the 24 T cell receptor beta chains below, sequenced in a study of shared clonotypes between healthy human individuals. Clones were read by immunoSEQ multiplex PCR, and TCRdb kept only the in-frame ones, dropping some. The sample contains about 800,000 clones, about 97% of which appear only once. CD45RO negativity and positive selection for CCR7 defined naive CD8 cells, a population that excluded terminally differentiated effector memory CD45RA+ cells. The sequenced material came from naive CD8+ T cells sorted from blood. All receptors come from a man younger than 40 in good health.

The V gene is TRBV5-1, the J gene TRBJ2-7; 8 bases line up with TRBD1. V trimming: 4 bases; J trimming: 2 bases; junction bases outside the gene matches: 8. CDR3 size: 15 residues. Germline assignment: CDR1 SGHRS and CDR2 YFSETQ. The CDR3 region is CASSPVGQDTYEQYF. CDR3 DNA: TGCGCCAGCAGCCCCGTGGGACAGGACACCTACGAGCAGTACTTC.

The rearrangement links TRBV5-1 to TRBJ2-1; D not certain. The CDR3 runs 16 residues. The germline V gene has CDR1 SGHRS and CDR2 YFSETQ. The V end was cut by 0 bases, the J end by 1 base, with 11 bases between. DNA of the CDR3: TGCGCCAGCAGCTTGGGGTCTTTGGGTTCCTACAATGAGCAGTTCTTC. It encodes CASSLGSLGSYNEQFF.

CDR3 amino acids: CASSREDRENTEAFF. The CDR3, as DNA: TGCGCCAGCAGCCGAGAGGACAGGGAGAACACTGAAGCTTTCTTT. The rearrangement uses TRBV4-1 and TRBJ1-1; 8 nucleotides match TRBD1. Germline values: CDR1 MGHRA, CDR2 YSYEKL. This CDR3 comprises 15 residues. Trimming took 4 bases from V and 1 from J; bases not matched to a gene: 5.

This chain joins TRBV18 and TRBJ2-4; D not resolved. V gave up 0 bases and J gave up 3 bases, with 9 bases separating them. This CDR3 has 15 residues. Germline V gives CDR1 KGHSH, CDR2 LQKENI. CDR3 sequence: CASSPPERIKNIQYF. Here the CDR3 DNA reads TGTGCCAGCTCACCACCGGAGAGAATCAAAAACATTCAGTACTTC.

The chain combines TRBV4-1 with TRBJ1-5; D ambiguous. Trimming removed 5 bases at V and 7 bases at J, with 15 bases between. There are 14 residues in the CDR3. Germline V gives CDR1 MGHRA, CDR2 YSYEKL. CDR3 nucleotide sequence: TGCGCCAGCAGCGAGACATTTGTAGTGCAGCCCCAGCATTTT. Translated: CASSETFVVQPQHF.

In its sample, this clone was seen a few times. Other DNA sequences in this specimen translate into the identical CDR3. The rearrangement links TRBV5-6 to TRBJ2-2, with unresolved D. Germline CDR1 reads SGHDT; CDR2 reads YYEEEE. The CDR3 is 11 residues long. The V end lost 3 bases, the J end lost 5 bases, and 2 bases lay between the germline ends. CDR3 coding DNA: TGTGCCAGCAGCTGGACCGGGGAGCTGTTTTTT. Translated: CASSWTGELFF.

The chain has TRBV5-1 and TRBJ2-7, with 9 bases fitting TRBD1. The V gene's germline CDR1 is SGHRS and CDR2 YFSETQ. Trimming took 5 bases from V and 3 from J; bases not matched to a gene: 9. This CDR3 contains 15 residues. CDR3 region: CASRAGTGRFYEQYF. Written as DNA, the CDR3 is TGCGCCAGCAGGGCTGGGACAGGGAGGTTCTACGAGCAGTACTTC.

The rearrangement joins TRBV12-5 to TRBJ2-2, with a weak D call TRBD2 (6 bases). Germline CDR1 LGHNT, CDR2 FRNRAP. Trimming stripped 5 bases from V and 6 bases from J, with 13 bases between. This CDR3 is built from 14 residues. CDR3 loop: CASGPGREAGELFF. The CDR3 DNA reads TGTGCTAGTGGTCCCGGCAGGGAGGCCGGGGAGCTGTTTTTT.

The V gene is TRBV29-1, the J gene TRBJ1-1; D remains ambiguous. The V gene lost 4 bases and the J gene lost 3 bases, with 9 bases spanning the gap. CDR3 size: 12 residues. Germline lookup yields CDR1 SQVTM and CDR2 ANQGSEA. The CDR3 nucleotides read TGCAGCGTTGGGTTAGTGGACACTGAAGCTTTCTTT. Translating it yields CSVGLVDTEAFF.

The genes are TRBV23-1 and TRBJ2-3; D is ambiguous. TRBV23-1 is an open reading frame, and its role is uncertain. The CDR3 is 16 amino acids. V lost 0 bases and J 0 bases, leaving 10 bases between the germline ends. CDR3 region: CASSQSDILSTDTQYF. The CDR3 nucleotides read TGCGCCAGCAGTCAATCCGACATCCTTAGCACAGATACGCAGTATTTT.

The chain links TRBV27 to TRBJ2-1, with no clear D. Germline-derived CDR1 and CDR2 are MNHEY and SMNVEV (reference sequence). This CDR3 comprises 10 residues. Trimming removed 7 bases from V and 8 bases from J, with 6 bases in between. CDR3 sequence: CASMGYEQFF. In nucleotides, the CDR3 is TGTGCCAGCATGGGGTATGAGCAGTTCTTC.

As to this clone: Other DNA sequences in this specimen translate into the identical CDR3. V usage is TRBV6-5 and J usage is TRBJ2-7, with no clear D. Germline V gene sequence: CDR1 MNHEY, CDR2 SVGAGI. Trimming took off 2 bases at V and 3 bases at J, with 5 bases between the two ends. The CDR3 runs to 12 residues. The CDR3 loop reads CASSYDDYEQYF. The DNA for the CDR3 is TGTGCCAGCAGTTACGATGACTACGAGCAGTACTTC.

This clone was seen a single time. V gene TRBV11-2 combines with J gene TRBJ2-7, with D possibly being TRBD1 (6 bases). Trimming cost V 3 bases and J 3 bases, with 15 bases left between them. The germline V gene has CDR1 SGHAT and CDR2 FQNNGV. This CDR3 has 15 residues. This chain's CDR3 is CASSLWTAKSYEQYF. For the CDR3, the DNA is TGTGCCAGCAGCTTGTGGACAGCCAAAAGCTACGAGCAGTACTTC.

The gene calls are TRBV25-1 and TRBJ2-3; the match to TRBD2 covers 10 bases. The CDR3 has 17 residues. The V gene's germline CDR1 is MGHDK and CDR2 SYGVNS. Trimming at V came to 2 bases and at J to 3 bases, leaving 8 bases not matched to a gene. CDR3 DNA sequence: TGTGCCAGCAGTGAAGGAGATAGCGGGAGGTGGACAGATACGCAGTATTTT. This codes for CASSEGDSGRWTDTQYF.

Comment on this clone: This sample also contains other DNA sequences that code for the same CDR3. V gene TRBV5-1 combines with J gene TRBJ2-3, with 7 bases identical to TRBD2. The CDR3 sequence is 12 residues long. Germline V lookup: CDR1 SGHRS, CDR2 YFSETQ. Germline trimming cut 8 bases from V and 0 bases from J; bases unmatched to any gene: 0. The CDR3 bases are TGCGCCAGTAGCGGGAGCACAGATACGCAGTATTTT. Translation: CASSGSTDTQYF.

This chain links TRBV5-5 with TRBJ2-3, with TRBD1 matching 7 bases. The V gene end was trimmed by 2 bases and the J gene end by 4 bases; junction bases not matched to a gene: 7. This CDR3 contains 15 residues. Germline lookup yields CDR1 SGHKS and CDR2 YYEKEE (reference sequence). This chain's CDR3 is CASSFPSQGADTQYF. In nucleotides, the CDR3 is TGTGCCAGCAGCTTTCCGTCCCAGGGGGCAGATACGCAGTATTTT.

The chain recombines TRBV29-1 with TRBJ2-2; no clear D. Germline assignment: CDR1 SQVTM and CDR2 ANQGSEA. CDR3 size: 15 residues. Trimming removed 3 bases from V and 3 bases from J, with 14 bases in between. CDR3 nucleotides: TGCAGCGTTGAGGAAGCCAGCCCCGACACCGGGGAGCTGTTTTTT. This codes for CSVEEASPDTGELFF.

The chain has TRBV25-1 and TRBJ1-2; D ambiguous. The V gene lost 10 bases and the J gene lost 8 bases, with 17 bases spanning the gap. Germline V gene sequence: CDR1 MGHDK, CDR2 SYGVNS. The CDR3 runs 12 residues. This chain's CDR3 is CATTGPKDGYTF. CDR3 DNA sequence: TGTGCCACCACGGGCCCGAAGGACGGCTACACCTTC.

The V gene is TRBV4-1, the J gene TRBJ2-1; 11 bases are shared with TRBD2. Germline V CDR1 and CDR2: MGHRA, YSYEKL. The trim removed 0 bases at V and 4 bases at J, leaving 11 bases unmatched. The CDR3 is 19 residues long. As DNA, the CDR3 is TGCGCCAGCAGCCAAGATTCTCCGCTACTAGCGGGAGTTTACAATGAGCAGTTCTTC. Encoded protein: CASSQDSPLLAGVYNEQFF.

V is TRBV5-5 and J is TRBJ2-6, with TRBD1 matching over 8 bases. CDR3 length: 18 amino acids. After removal of 4 bases from V and 1 base from J, the junction contained 10 bases not matched to a gene. Germline V gene data show CDR1 as SGHKS and CDR2 as YYEKEE (reference sequence). Written as DNA, the CDR3 is TGTGCCAGCAGCCTAACAGGGACAGGCGTGTCTGGGGCCAACGTCCTGACTTTC. Amino acid sequence: CASSLTGTGVSGANVLTF.

The CDR3 bases are TGTGCCAGCACCCCTCCCTTCGAGGGAGTCACCTACAATGAGCAGTTCTTC. Amino acids: CASTPPFEGVTYNEQFF. This chain uses TRBV7-9 with TRBJ2-1, with D perhaps TRBD2 (5 bases). The CDR3 covers 17 residues. The germline V gene has CDR1 SEHNR and CDR2 FQNEAQ (reference sequence). V lost 7 bases, J lost 2 bases, and 21 bases lay in between.

This clone was observed once. The CDR3 sequence is CAISGENYNEQFF. CDR3 in DNA: TGTGCCATCAGCGGAGAAAACTACAATGAGCAGTTCTTC. The V and J genes are TRBV10-3 and TRBJ2-1; D ambiguous. CDR1 is ENHRY and CDR2 is SYGVKD in the germline V gene. CDR3 length: 13 amino acids. V lost 6 bases to trimming and J lost 3 bases, with 9 bases between them.

The rearrangement uses TRBV5-4 and TRBJ2-7, with 8 bases fitting TRBD1. From germline, CDR1 is SGHNT and CDR2 YYREEE (reference sequence). This CDR3 is built from 14 residues. V was clipped by 0 bases and J by 3 bases; unmatched bases: 2. The CDR3 sequence: CASSLGQGNYEQYF. The CDR3 DNA sequence: TGTGCCAGCAGCTTGGGACAGGGGAACTACGAGCAGTACTTC.

The rearrangement joins TRBV28 to TRBJ2-1; 9 positions match TRBD2. The CDR3 consists of 18 residues. V lost 4 bases and J lost 0; bases outside the gene matches: 10. CDR1 MDHEN and CDR2 SYDVKM come from the germline V gene. The CDR3 is CASSSGRRLADSYNEQFF. CDR3 bases: TGTGCCAGCAGTTCTGGTAGGAGACTAGCGGACTCCTACAATGAGCAGTTCTTC.